Below, 29 T cell receptor beta chains from the same sample are listed, as sequenced in a study of blood T cell repertoires in COVID-19. Clones were read by immunoSEQ multiplex PCR, and TCRdb kept only the in-frame ones, dropping some. Seen here are 150,000 to 200,000 clones, roughly 83% observed once, and the top ten hold roughly 1.4%. The material sequenced was peripheral blood. The receptors shown here come from a human donor in a cohort sampled during active COVID-19.

The chain combines TRBV27 with TRBJ2-7; D unresolved. The ends were cut back, 0 bases at V and 6 bases at J, with 9 bases in the middle. Germline CDR1 and CDR2: MNHEY and SMNVEV (reference sequence). The CDR3 extends over 13 amino acids. CDR3 in DNA: TGTGCCAGCAGTTTATCGGGCCGGCTCGAGCAGTACTTC. This gives the protein CASSLSGRLEQYF.

The V call is TRBV9, the J call TRBJ1-4; D is perhaps TRBD1 (6 bases). V was trimmed by 2 bases and J by 6 bases, leaving 14 bases between them. Germline V lookup: CDR1 SGDLS, CDR2 YYNGEE. CDR3 length: 15 amino acids. Here the CDR3 reads CASSVTGNKDEKLFF. For the CDR3, the DNA is TGTGCCAGCAGCGTTACAGGGAATAAGGATGAAAAACTGTTTTTT.

This rearrangement joins TRBV6-1 to TRBJ1-2; 7 bases map to TRBD1. The V gene's germline CDR1 is MNHNS and CDR2 SASEGT. The CDR3 is 14 residues long. The V segment lost 3 bases and the J segment 2 bases; nucleotides outside the gene matches: 3. The CDR3: CASSEGTVNYGYTF. The CDR3 DNA reads as TGTGCCAGCAGTGAGGGGACAGTCAACTATGGCTACACCTTC.

This clone was detected only a few times. This chain joins TRBV19 and TRBJ1-6, with TRBD1 matching 7 bases. CDR3 length equals 13 residues. The junction had 9 bases not matched to a gene; V was cut back by 10 bases and J by 9 bases. The V gene's germline CDR1 is LNHDA and CDR2 SQIVND (reference sequence). CDR3: CATRQGSSSPLHF. The CDR3 DNA reads as TGTGCCACCCGACAGGGTTCATCTTCACCCCTCCACTTT.

The chain joins TRBV4-3 to TRBJ2-3; 10 bases fit TRBD2. The CDR3 has 16 residues. V lost 4 bases, J lost 5 bases, and 9 bases stayed unmatched. Germline values: CDR1 LGHNA, CDR2 YSLEER. CDR3 sequence: CASSPSSAGGKDTQYF. CDR3 in DNA: TGCGCCAGCAGCCCCTCCTCAGCGGGAGGGAAAGATACGCAGTATTTT.

The chain employs TRBV10-2 and TRBJ2-3; no clear D. This CDR3 spans 15 amino acids. V was shortened by 2 bases and J by 1 base, with 10 bases between the two germline ends. Per the germline V gene, CDR1 is WSHSY and CDR2 is SAAADI. CDR3 sequence reads: CASSERSVGTDTQYF. CDR3 bases: TGCGCCAGCAGTGAGAGGAGCGTCGGCACAGATACGCAGTATTTT.

This clone was seen more than once but under ten times. This sequence joins TRBV19 and TRBJ2-2; TRBD2 aligns across 11 bases. The CDR3 has 18 amino acids. Trimming at V came to 8 bases and at J to 3 bases, leaving 14 bases not matched to a gene. The germline gives CDR1 LNHDA, CDR2 SQIVND (reference sequence). Written as DNA, the CDR3 is TGTGCCAGTCGCCCCGGGGTAGCGGGAGGGAGGTACACCGGGGAGCTGTTTTTT. It is translated as CASRPGVAGGRYTGELFF.

This chain joins TRBV29-1 and TRBJ1-2, with 10 bases identical to TRBD1. The ends lost 6 bases at V and 4 bases at J; junction bases unmatched: 5. The germline gives CDR1 SQVTM, CDR2 ANQGSEA. CDR3 length: 13 amino acids. CDR3 residues: CSVLRDRGYGYTF. CDR3 DNA: TGCAGCGTACTCCGGGACAGGGGCTATGGCTACACCTTC.

The rearrangement joins TRBV6-2 or TRBV6-3 to TRBJ1-1; 9 nucleotides line up with TRBD1. The germline gives CDR1 MNHEY, CDR2 SVGEGT. The V segment lost 2 bases and the J segment 4 bases; nucleotides outside the gene matches: 5. The CDR3 is 15 residues long. In DNA, the CDR3 is TGTGCCAGCAGTTACGGCCGACAGGGGGGCACTGAAGCTTTCTTT. It encodes CASSYGRQGGTEAFF.

The chain links TRBV4-2 to TRBJ2-7; 12 nucleotides line up with TRBD2. Unmatched junction bases numbered 6, after V lost 3 bases and J lost 3 bases. The CDR3 has 16 residues. Germline assignment: CDR1 LGHNA and CDR2 YNFKEQ. The CDR3 bases are TGTGCCAGCAGCCAGGGCCCTAGCGGGGGGGTCTACGAGCAGTACTTC. Amino acid sequence: CASSQGPSGGVYEQYF.

This clone was picked up one time. Other DNA sequences within the sample encode an identical CDR3. The chain recombines TRBV7-9 with TRBJ1-2; maybe TRBD1 (5 bases). CDR1 SEHNR and CDR2 FQNEAQ come from the germline V gene (reference sequence). Trimming left V 1 base short and J 2 bases short, with 5 bases between. CDR3 length: 13 amino acids. Written as DNA, the CDR3 is TGTGCCAGCAGCTTAGGACAGAACTATGGCTACACCTTC. Encoded protein: CASSLGQNYGYTF.

On this clone itself: Other DNA sequences of this sample code for an identical CDR3. This chain joins TRBV29-1 and TRBJ1-1; possible D gene TRBD1, 5 bases. There are 13 residues in the CDR3. V shed 4 bases and J shed 0 bases, with 9 bases lying between them. Germline V gene sequence: CDR1 SQVTM, CDR2 ANQGSEA. In DNA, the CDR3 is TGCAGCGTTGCGGGGGTCATGAACACTGAAGCTTTCTTT. It codes for CSVAGVMNTEAFF. Drawing the rest from reference TRBV29-1 and TRBJ1-1, the complete variable domain is SAVISQKPSRDICQRGTSLTIQCQVDSQVTMMFWYRQQPGQSLTLIATANQGSEATYESGFVIDKFPISRPNLTFSTLTVSNMSPEDSSIYLCSVAGVMNTEAFFGQGTRLTVV.

The chain couples TRBV11-2 to TRBJ1-1, with no clear D. CDR1 and CDR2 from the germline V gene are SGHAT and FQNNGV. V shed 0 bases and J shed 5 bases, with 16 bases lying between them. This CDR3 is 16 amino acids long. The CDR3 DNA follows: TGTGCCAGCAGCTTAGATCATCGGGGTACTAGGACTGAAGCTTTCTTT. It translates to CASSLDHRGTRTEAFF.

V usage is TRBV7-2 and J usage is TRBJ2-5, with D possibly TRBD1 on 5 matching bases. From germline, CDR1 is SGHTA and CDR2 FQGNSA. The CDR3 is made up of 15 amino acids. V shed 2 bases and J shed 5 bases, with 15 bases lying between them. The CDR3 region is CASSLNLGVRETQYF. CDR3 DNA: TGTGCCAGCAGCTTAAATCTAGGGGTGAGGGAGACCCAGTACTTC.

This chain links TRBV27 with TRBJ1-2; TRBD1 agrees at 9 bases. The CDR3 totals 12 residues. The ends lost 6 bases at V and 8 bases at J; junction bases unmatched: 4. CDR1 is MNHEY, CDR2 SMNVEV, per germline (reference sequence). The CDR3, as DNA: TGTGCCAGCAGCCGACAGGGGGGCGGCTACACCTTC. Residues: CASSRQGGGYTF.

The V call is TRBV19, the J call TRBJ1-5, with 10 nucleotides matching TRBD1. Trimming at V came to 5 bases and at J to 9 bases, leaving 13 bases not matched to a gene. The CDR3 is made up of 16 amino acids. Germline assignment: CDR1 LNHDA and CDR2 SQIVND (reference sequence). In nucleotides, the CDR3 is TGTGCCAGTAGTGCCGCCGGGACAGGGGCTCTCCGGCCCCAGCATTTT. It is translated as CASSAAGTGALRPQHF.

The chain uses TRBV10-1 and TRBJ1-3; TRBD1 is a possible D gene (6 bases). CDR3 size: 15 residues. Germline V gene lookup returns CDR1 WNHNN and CDR2 SYGVQD (reference sequence). Trimming removed 7 bases at V and 2 bases at J, with 15 bases between. The chain's CDR3 is CASTGDTATGNTIYF. The CDR3 DNA sequence: TGCGCCAGCACCGGGGACACCGCAACTGGAAACACCATATATTTT.

Remarks on this clone: At one boundary the junction diverges from the germline segment, which might be a read error. This chain uses TRBV7-7 with TRBJ2-7, with a weak D call TRBD1 (6 bases). CDR1 and CDR2 (germline): SSHAT, FNYEAQ (reference sequence). CDR3 length: 14 residues. The CDR3 loop is CASSPTGPWDEQYF. The CDR3 region has the DNA TGTGCTAGCAGCCCGACAGGCCCCTGGGACGAGCAGTACTTC.

This clone was observed a handful of times. This chain joins TRBV6-2 or TRBV6-3 and TRBJ1-2; D remains unclear. The germline gives CDR1 MNHEY, CDR2 SVGEGT. The CDR3 runs to 14 residues. Trimming cost V 3 bases and J 2 bases, with 10 bases left between them. CDR3 sequence: CASSYVGANYGYTF. As DNA, the CDR3 is TGTGCCAGCAGTTATGTAGGAGCCAACTATGGCTACACCTTC.

The chain has TRBV25-1 and TRBJ2-2; D is unclear. The germline V gene encodes CDR1 MGHDK and CDR2 SYGVNS. The CDR3 totals 13 residues. V was cut by 10 bases and J by 6 bases, with 15 bases left in between. CDR3 residues: CATTVSGPGELFF. The CDR3 DNA reads TGTGCCACCACCGTGTCCGGTCCCGGGGAGCTGTTTTTT.

V usage is TRBV14 and J usage is TRBJ2-7, with D hard to call. V was pared by 6 bases and J by 0 bases, with 12 bases between. In germline, CDR1 is SGHDN, CDR2 FVKESK. The CDR3 is 14 residues long. CDR3 bases: TGTGCCAGCAGTCCTGACATTCACTCCTACGAGCAGTACTTC. Protein product: CASSPDIHSYEQYF.

This chain uses TRBV2 with TRBJ1-4; 7 bases agree with TRBD1. Germline-derived CDR1 and CDR2 are SNHLY and FYNNEI. The J segment lost 2 bases and the V segment lost 6 bases, leaving 6 bases of the junction unmatched. This CDR3 has 15 residues. The chain's CDR3 is CASRDTGATNEKLFF. The CDR3 nucleotides read TGTGCCAGCAGGGATACAGGGGCGACTAATGAAAAACTGTTTTTT.

The chain employs TRBV11-2 and TRBJ1-5; 7 bases are shared with TRBD1. Germline trimming cut 6 bases from V and 5 bases from J; bases unmatched to any gene: 4. Germline lookup yields CDR1 SGHAT and CDR2 FQNNGV. CDR3 length: 13 residues. The CDR3 nucleotides are TGTGCCAGCAGTACCCAGGGGGATCAGCCCCAGCATTTT. Protein: CASSTQGDQPQHF.

The chain links TRBV7-4 to TRBJ2-3; TRBD2 agrees at 14 bases. V lost 2 bases, J lost 1 base, and 8 bases stayed unmatched. This CDR3 spans 19 amino acids. Germline V gene data show CDR1 as SGHVT and CDR2 as SQSDAQ. Written as DNA, the CDR3 is TGTGCCAGCAGCTTACCCCTGACTAGCGGGGGGGCGTGCACAGATACGCAGTATTTT. This translates into CASSLPLTSGGACTDTQYF.

The J gene is TRBJ1-2, the V gene TRBV18; 7 positions agree with TRBD1. J gave up 6 bases and V 1 base, and 5 bases lay outside the gene matches. CDR3 size: 14 residues. Germline V lookup: CDR1 KGHSH, CDR2 LQKENI. The CDR3 nucleotides read TGTGCCAGCTCACCACTAAAGGGGGCCCATGGCTACACCTTC. Translation gives CASSPLKGAHGYTF. The complete variable domain, with remaining parts taken from reference TRBV18 and TRBJ1-2, reads NAGVMQNPRHLVRRRGQEARLRCSPMKGHSHVYWYRQLPEEGLKFMVYLQKENIIDESGMPKERFSAEFPKEGPSILRIQQVVRGDSAAYFCASSPLKGAHGYTFGSGTRLTVV.

This chain connects TRBV24-1 to TRBJ2-1; 8 nucleotides agree with TRBD2. CDR1 is KGHDR, CDR2 SFDVKD, per germline. The CDR3 covers 14 residues. V lost 3 bases to trimming and J lost 8 bases; unmatched junction nucleotides: 5. CDR3: CATSDTSGGDEQFF. The CDR3 coding sequence is TGTGCCACCAGTGATACTAGCGGAGGTGATGAGCAGTTCTTC.

The chain has TRBV25-1 and TRBJ2-7, with 12 bases matching TRBD2. Trimming cost V 6 bases and J 2 bases; bases outside gene matches: 8. Germline CDR1 reads MGHDK; CDR2 reads SYGVNS. This CDR3 is 16 amino acids long. The CDR3 loop is CASRPGLAGLTYEQYF. CDR3 coding DNA: TGTGCCAGCAGACCGGGACTAGCGGGCCTTACCTACGAGCAGTACTTC.

J is TRBJ1-1 and V is TRBV14; D unresolved. Trimming stripped 0 bases from V and 4 bases from J, with 6 bases between. The CDR3 consists of 13 residues. Germline V gives CDR1 SGHDN, CDR2 FVKESK. The CDR3 here is CASSQELVTEAFF. As DNA, the CDR3 is TGTGCCAGCAGCCAAGAACTAGTCACTGAAGCTTTCTTT.

This clone was seen just once. This sequence joins TRBV5-1 and TRBJ2-7, with 12 bases fitting TRBD2. Germline CDR1 and CDR2: SGHRS and YFSETQ. The trim removed 0 bases at V and 6 bases at J, leaving 13 bases unmatched. The CDR3 extends over 18 amino acids. The CDR3 region is CASSLGGGLAGEGFEQYF. The CDR3 bases are TGCGCCAGCAGCTTGGGAGGGGGACTAGCGGGCGAAGGGTTCGAGCAGTACTTC.